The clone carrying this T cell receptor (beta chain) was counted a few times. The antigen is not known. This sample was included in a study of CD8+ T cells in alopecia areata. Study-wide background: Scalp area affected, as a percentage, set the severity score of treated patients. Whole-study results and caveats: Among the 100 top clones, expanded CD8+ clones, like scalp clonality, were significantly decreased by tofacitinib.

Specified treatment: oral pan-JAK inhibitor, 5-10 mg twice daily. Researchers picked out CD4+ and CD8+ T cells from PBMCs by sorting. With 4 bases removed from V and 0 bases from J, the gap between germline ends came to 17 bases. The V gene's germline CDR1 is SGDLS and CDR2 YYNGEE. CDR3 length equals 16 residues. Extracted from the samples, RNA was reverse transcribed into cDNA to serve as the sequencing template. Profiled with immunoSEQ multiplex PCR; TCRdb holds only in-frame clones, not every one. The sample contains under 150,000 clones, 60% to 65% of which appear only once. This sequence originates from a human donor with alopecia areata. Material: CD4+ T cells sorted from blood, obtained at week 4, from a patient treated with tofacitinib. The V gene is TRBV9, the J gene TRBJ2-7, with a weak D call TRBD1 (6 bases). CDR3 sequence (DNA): TGTGCCAGCAGCTTACCCGGACAGTCCAGCTCCTACGAGCAGTACTTC. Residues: CASSLPGQSSSYEQYF.